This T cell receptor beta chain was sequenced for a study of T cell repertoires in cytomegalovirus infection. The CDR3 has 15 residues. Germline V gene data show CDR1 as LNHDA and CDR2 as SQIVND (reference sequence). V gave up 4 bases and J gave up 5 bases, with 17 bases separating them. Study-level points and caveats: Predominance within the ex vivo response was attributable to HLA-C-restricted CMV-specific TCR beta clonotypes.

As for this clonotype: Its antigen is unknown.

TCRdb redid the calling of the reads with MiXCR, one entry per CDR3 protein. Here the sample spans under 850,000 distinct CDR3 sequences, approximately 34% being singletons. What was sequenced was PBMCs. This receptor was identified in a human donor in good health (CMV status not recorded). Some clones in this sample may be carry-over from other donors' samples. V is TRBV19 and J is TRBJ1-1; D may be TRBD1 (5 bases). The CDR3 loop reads CASSNSRDRRTEAFF. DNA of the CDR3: TGTGCCAGTAGTAACAGCCGGGACCGTAGAACTGAAGCTTTCTTT.